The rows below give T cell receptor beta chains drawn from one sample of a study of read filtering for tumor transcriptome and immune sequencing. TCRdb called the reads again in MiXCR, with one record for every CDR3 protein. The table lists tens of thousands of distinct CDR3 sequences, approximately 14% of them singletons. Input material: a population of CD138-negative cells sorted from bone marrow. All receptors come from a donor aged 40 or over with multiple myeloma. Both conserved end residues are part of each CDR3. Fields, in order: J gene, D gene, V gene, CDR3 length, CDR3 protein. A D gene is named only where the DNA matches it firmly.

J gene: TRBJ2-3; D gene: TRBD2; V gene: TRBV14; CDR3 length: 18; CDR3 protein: CASSQVYPSGNYTDTQYF
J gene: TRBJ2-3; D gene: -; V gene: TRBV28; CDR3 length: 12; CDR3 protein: CASTSAGDTQYF
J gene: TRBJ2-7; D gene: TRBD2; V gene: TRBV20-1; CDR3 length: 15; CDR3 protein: CSASVHSGGAYEQYF
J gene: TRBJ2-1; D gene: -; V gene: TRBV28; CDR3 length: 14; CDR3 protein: CASSLEGTVNEQFF
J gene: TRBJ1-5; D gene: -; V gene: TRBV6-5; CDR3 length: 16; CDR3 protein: CASSLTGKGSNQPQHF
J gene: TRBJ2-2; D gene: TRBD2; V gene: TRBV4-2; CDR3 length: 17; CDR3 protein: CASSQGGTSGSPGELFF
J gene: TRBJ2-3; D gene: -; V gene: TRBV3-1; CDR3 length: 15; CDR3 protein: CASSQAGSNTDTQYF
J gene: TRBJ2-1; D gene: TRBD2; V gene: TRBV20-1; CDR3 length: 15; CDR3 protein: CSARVASGRFGEQFF
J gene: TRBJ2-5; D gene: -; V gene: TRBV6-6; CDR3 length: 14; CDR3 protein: CASSYSTGSETQYF
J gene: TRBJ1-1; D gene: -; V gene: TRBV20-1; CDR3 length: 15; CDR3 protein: CSARDWGRENTEAFF
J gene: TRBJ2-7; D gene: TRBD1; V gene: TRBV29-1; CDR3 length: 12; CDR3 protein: CSVRTGGREQYF
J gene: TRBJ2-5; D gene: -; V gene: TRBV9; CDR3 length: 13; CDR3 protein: CASGGLMRETQYF
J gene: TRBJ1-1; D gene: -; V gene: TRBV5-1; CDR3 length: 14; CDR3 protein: CASSLNGENTEAFF
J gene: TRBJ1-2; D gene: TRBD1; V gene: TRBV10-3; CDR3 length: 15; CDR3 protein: CAISESTGYFYGYTF
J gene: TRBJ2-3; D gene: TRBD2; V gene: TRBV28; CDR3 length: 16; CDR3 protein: CASSLISGRATDTQYF
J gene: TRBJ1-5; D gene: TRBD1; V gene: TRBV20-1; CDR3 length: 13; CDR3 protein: CSASTGLSQPQHF
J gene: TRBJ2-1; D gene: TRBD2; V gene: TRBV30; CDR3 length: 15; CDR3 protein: CASPLGLAGVNEQFF
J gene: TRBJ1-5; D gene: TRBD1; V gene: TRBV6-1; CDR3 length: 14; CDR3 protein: CASWDRAYNQPQHF
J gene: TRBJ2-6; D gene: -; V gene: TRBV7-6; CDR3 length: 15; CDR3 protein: CASSSPRSGANVLTF
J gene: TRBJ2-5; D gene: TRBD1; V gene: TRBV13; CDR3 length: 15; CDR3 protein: CASNDRDRGEETQYF
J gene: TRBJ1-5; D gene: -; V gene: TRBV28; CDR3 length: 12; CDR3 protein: CASTCGTQPPHF
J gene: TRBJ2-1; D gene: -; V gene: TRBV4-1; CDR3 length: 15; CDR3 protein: CASSQEPRWGNEQFF
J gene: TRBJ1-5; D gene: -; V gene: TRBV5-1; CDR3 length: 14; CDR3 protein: CASSSSGTQGPQHF
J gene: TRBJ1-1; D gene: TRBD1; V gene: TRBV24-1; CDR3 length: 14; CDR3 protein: CATSEPTGLAGAFF
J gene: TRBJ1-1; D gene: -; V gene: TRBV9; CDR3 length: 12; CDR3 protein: CASSLLGGDAFF
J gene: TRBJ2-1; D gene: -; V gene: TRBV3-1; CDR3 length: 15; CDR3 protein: CASSARPGVYNEQFF
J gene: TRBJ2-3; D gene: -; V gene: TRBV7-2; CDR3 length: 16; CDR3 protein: CASSPYYRRGTDTQYF
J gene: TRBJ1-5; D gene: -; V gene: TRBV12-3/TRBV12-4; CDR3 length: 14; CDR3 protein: CASTGDRGNQPQHF
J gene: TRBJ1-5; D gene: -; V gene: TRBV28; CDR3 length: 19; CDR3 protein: CASSAPQTGRVRGNQPQHF
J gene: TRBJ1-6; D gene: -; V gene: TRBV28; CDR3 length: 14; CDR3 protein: CASSRQDSNSPLHF
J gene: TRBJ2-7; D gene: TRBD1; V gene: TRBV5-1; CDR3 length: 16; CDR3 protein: CASSLPSTGGYYEQYF
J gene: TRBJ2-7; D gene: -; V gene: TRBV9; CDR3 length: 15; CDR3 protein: CASSPGQGGTYEQYF
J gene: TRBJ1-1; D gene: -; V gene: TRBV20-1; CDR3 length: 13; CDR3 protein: CSASGLGATEAFF
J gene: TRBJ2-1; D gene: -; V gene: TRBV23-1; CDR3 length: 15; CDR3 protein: CASSQNWLRSNEQSF
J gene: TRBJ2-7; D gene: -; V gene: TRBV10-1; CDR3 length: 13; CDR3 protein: CASSVLAGDEQYF